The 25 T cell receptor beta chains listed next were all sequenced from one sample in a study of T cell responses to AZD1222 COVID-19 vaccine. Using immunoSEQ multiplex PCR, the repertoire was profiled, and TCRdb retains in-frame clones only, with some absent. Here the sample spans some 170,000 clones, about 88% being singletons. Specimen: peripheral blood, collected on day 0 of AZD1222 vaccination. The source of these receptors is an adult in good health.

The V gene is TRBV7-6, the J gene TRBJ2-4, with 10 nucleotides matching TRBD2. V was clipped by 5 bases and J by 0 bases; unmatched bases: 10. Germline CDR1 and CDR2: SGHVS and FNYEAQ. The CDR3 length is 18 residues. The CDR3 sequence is CASSLEAGGPVAKNIQYF. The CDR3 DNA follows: TGTGCCAGCAGCCTCGAAGCGGGAGGGCCGGTAGCCAAAAACATTCAGTACTTC.

The CDR3 DNA reads as TGTGCCAGCAGCTTAGGTGGCGGGATGGGCGAGACCCAGTACTTC. Translating it yields CASSLGGGMGETQYF. The gene calls are TRBV13 and TRBJ2-5; TRBD2 is a possible D gene (6 bases). This CDR3 has 15 amino acids. Germline assignment: CDR1 PRHDT and CDR2 FYEKMQ (reference sequence). The ends were cut back, 0 bases at V and 5 bases at J, with 13 bases in the middle.

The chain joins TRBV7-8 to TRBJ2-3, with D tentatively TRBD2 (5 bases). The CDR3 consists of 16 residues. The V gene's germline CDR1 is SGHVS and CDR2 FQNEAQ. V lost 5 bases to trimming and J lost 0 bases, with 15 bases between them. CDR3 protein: CASSLQRRTSTDTQYF. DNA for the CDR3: TGTGCCAGCAGCCTACAAAGGAGGACTAGCACAGATACGCAGTATTTT.

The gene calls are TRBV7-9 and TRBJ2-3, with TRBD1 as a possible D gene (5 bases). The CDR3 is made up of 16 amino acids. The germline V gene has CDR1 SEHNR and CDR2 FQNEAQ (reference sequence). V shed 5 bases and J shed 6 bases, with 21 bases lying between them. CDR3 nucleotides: TGTGCCAGCAGCCCCCTCGGTCAGGGCGATCCGGATACGCAGTATTTT. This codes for CASSPLGQGDPDTQYF.

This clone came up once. CDR3 coding DNA: TGTGCCAGCAGCCCCAAGGACCGGGACTACGATACGCAGTATTTT. Encoded protein: CASSPKDRDYDTQYF. This sequence joins TRBV7-3 and TRBJ2-3; 7 bases align to TRBD2. Trimming at V came to 5 bases and at J to 6 bases, leaving 11 bases not matched to a gene. The germline gives CDR1 SGHTA, CDR2 FQGTGA. The CDR3 is 15 residues long. Looking up the rest from reference TRBV7-3 and TRBJ2-3 gives the full variable domain: GAGVSQTPSNKVTEKGKYVELRCDPISGHTALYWYRQSLGQGPEFLIYFQGTGAADDSGLPNDRFFAVRPEGSVSTLKIQRTERGDSAVYLCASSPKDRDYDTQYFGPGTRLTVL.

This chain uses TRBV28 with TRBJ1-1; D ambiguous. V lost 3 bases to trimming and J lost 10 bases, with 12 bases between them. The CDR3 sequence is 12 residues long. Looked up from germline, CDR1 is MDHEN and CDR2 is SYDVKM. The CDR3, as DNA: TGTGCCAGCAGTTTGCAACGGGGTCGAGCTTTCTTT. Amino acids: CASSLQRGRAFF.

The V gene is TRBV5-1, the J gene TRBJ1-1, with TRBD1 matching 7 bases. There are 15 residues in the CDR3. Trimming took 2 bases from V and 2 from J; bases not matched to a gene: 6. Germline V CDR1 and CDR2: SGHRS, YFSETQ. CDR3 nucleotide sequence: TGCGCCAGCAGCTTCAGCCAGGGGGTAAACACTGAAGCTTTCTTT. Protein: CASSFSQGVNTEAFF.

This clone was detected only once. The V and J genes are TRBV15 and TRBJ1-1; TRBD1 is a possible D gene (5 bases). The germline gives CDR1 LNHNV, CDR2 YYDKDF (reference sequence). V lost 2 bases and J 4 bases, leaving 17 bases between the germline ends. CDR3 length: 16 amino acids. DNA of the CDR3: TGTGCCACCAGCAGATACGAACTGGGGGGAAGCACTGAAGCTTTCTTT. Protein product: CATSRYELGGSTEAFF.

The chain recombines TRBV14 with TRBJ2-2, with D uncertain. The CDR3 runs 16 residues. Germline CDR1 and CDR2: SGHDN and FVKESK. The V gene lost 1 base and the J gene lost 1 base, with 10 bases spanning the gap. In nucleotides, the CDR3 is TGTGCCAGCAGCCAAGTCGTAAATAGGAACACCGGGGAGCTGTTTTTT. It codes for CASSQVVNRNTGELFF. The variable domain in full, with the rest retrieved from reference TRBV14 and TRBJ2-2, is EAGVTQFPSHSVIEKGQTVTLRCDPISGHDNLYWYRRVMGKEIKFLLHFVKESKQDESGMPNNRFLAERTGGTYSTLKVQPAELEDSGVYFCASSQVVNRNTGELFFGEGSRLTVL.

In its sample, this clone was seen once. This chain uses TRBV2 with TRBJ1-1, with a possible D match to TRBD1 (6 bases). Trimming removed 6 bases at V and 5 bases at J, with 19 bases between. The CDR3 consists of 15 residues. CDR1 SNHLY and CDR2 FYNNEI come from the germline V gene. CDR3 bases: TGTGCCAGCAGAGAAAGAGGGATCGGGACAACTGAAGCTTTCTTT. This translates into CASRERGIGTTEAFF.

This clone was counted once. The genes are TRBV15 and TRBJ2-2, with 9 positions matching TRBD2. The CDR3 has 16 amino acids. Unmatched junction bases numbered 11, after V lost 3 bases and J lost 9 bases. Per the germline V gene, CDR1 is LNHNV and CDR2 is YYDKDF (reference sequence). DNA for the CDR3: TGTGCCACCAGCAGGGCTGCCGGGACTAGCATCCGGGAGCTGTTTTTT. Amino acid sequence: CATSRAAGTSIRELFF.

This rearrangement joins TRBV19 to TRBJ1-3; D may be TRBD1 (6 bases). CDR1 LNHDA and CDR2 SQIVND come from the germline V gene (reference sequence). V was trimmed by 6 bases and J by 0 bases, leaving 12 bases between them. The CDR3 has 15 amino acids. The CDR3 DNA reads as TGTGCCAGTAGGTTAGACAGGAGCTCTGGAAACACCATATATTTT. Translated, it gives CASRLDRSSGNTIYF.

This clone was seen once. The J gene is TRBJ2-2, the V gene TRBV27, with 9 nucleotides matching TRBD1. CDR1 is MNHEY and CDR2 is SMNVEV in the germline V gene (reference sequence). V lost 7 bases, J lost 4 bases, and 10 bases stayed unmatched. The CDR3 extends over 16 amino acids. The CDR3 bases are TGTGCCAGCACCAGGATTCGGACAGGGGTCACCGGGGAGCTGTTTTTT. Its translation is CASTRIRTGVTGELFF.

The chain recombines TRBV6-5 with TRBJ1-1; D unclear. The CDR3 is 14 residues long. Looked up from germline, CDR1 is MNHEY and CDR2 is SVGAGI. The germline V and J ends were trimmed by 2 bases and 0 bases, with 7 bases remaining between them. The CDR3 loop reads CASSYGVMNTEAFF. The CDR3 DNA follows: TGTGCCAGCAGTTACGGGGTCATGAACACTGAAGCTTTCTTT.

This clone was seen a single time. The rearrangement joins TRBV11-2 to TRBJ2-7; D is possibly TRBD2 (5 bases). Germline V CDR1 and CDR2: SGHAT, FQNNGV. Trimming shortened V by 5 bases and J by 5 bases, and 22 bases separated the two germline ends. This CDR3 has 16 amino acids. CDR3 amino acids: CASSPLEDRWPHEQYF. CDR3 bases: TGTGCCAGCAGCCCCCTGGAGGACCGGTGGCCTCACGAGCAGTACTTC.

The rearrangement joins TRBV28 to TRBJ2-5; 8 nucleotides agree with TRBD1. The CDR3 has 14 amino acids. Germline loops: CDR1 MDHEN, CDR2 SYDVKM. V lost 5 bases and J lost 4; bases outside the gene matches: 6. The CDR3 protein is CASSPQTGVETQYF. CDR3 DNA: TGTGCCAGCAGTCCGCAGACAGGGGTAGAGACCCAGTACTTC. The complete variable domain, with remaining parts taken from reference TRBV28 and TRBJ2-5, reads DVKVTQSSRYLVKRTGEKVFLECVQDMDHENMFWYRQDPGLGLRLIYFSYDVKMKEKGDIPEGYSVSREKKERFSLILESASTNQTSMYLCASSPQTGVETQYFGPGTRLLVL.

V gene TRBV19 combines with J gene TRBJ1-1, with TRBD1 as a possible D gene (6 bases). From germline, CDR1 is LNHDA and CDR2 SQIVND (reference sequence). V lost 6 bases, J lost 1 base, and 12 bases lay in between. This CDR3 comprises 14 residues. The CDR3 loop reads CASRQLQGNTEAFF. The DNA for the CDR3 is TGTGCCAGTAGACAGTTACAGGGGAACACTGAAGCTTTCTTT.

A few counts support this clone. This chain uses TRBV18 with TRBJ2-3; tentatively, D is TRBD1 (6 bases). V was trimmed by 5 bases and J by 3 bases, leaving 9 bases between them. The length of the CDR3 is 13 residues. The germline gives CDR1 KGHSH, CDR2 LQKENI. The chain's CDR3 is CASSYRVTDTQYF. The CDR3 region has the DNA TGTGCCAGCTCATACAGGGTGACAGATACGCAGTATTTT.

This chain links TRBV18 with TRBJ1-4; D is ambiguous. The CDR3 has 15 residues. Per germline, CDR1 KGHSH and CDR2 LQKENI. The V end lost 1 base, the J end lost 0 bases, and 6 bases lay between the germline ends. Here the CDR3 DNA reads TGTGCCAGCTCACCACAAGTTACAACTAATGAAAAACTGTTTTTT. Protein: CASSPQVTTNEKLFF.

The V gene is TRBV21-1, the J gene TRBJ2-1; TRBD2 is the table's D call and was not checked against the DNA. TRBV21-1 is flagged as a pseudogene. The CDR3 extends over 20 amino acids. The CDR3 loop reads CASSKPQAWTSGRRRNEQFF. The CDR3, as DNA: TGTGCCAGCAGCAAACCGCAAGCCTGGACTAGCGGGAGGCGGAGGAATGAGCAGTTCTTC.

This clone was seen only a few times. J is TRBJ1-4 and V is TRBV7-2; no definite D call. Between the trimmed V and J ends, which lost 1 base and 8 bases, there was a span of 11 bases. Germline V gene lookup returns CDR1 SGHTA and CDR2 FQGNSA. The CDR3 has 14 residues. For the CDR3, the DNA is TGTGCCAGCAGCTTAGAACAGATTGGGGAAAAACTGTTTTTT. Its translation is CASSLEQIGEKLFF.

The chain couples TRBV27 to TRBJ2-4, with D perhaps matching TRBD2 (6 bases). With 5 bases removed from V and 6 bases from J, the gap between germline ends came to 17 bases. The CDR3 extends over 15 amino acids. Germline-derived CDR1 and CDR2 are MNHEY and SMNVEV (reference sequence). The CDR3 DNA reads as TGTGCCAGCAGTACCCCTGGGGGGTCTTTAAACATTCAGTACTTC. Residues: CASSTPGGSLNIQYF.

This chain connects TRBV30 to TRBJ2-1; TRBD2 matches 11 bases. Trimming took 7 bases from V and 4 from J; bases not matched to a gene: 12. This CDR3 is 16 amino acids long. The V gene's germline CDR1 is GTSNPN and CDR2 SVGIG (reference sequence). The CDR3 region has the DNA TGTGCCTCTCGAAGAGATGGGACTAGCGGATACAATGAGCAGTTCTTC. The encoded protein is CASRRDGTSGYNEQFF.

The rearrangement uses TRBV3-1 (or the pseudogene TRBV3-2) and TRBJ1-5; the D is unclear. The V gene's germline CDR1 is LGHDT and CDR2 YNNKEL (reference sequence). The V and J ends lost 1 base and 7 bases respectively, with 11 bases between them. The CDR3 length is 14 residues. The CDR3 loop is CASSQGWMGQPQHF. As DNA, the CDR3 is TGTGCCAGCAGCCAAGGATGGATGGGCCAGCCCCAGCATTTT.

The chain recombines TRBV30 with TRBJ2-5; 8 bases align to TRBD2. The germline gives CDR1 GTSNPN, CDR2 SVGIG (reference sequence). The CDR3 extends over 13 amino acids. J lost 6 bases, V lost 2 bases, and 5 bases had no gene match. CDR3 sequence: CAWSSGGGKTQYF. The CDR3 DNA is TGTGCCTGGAGTTCTGGCGGGGGGAAGACCCAGTACTTC.